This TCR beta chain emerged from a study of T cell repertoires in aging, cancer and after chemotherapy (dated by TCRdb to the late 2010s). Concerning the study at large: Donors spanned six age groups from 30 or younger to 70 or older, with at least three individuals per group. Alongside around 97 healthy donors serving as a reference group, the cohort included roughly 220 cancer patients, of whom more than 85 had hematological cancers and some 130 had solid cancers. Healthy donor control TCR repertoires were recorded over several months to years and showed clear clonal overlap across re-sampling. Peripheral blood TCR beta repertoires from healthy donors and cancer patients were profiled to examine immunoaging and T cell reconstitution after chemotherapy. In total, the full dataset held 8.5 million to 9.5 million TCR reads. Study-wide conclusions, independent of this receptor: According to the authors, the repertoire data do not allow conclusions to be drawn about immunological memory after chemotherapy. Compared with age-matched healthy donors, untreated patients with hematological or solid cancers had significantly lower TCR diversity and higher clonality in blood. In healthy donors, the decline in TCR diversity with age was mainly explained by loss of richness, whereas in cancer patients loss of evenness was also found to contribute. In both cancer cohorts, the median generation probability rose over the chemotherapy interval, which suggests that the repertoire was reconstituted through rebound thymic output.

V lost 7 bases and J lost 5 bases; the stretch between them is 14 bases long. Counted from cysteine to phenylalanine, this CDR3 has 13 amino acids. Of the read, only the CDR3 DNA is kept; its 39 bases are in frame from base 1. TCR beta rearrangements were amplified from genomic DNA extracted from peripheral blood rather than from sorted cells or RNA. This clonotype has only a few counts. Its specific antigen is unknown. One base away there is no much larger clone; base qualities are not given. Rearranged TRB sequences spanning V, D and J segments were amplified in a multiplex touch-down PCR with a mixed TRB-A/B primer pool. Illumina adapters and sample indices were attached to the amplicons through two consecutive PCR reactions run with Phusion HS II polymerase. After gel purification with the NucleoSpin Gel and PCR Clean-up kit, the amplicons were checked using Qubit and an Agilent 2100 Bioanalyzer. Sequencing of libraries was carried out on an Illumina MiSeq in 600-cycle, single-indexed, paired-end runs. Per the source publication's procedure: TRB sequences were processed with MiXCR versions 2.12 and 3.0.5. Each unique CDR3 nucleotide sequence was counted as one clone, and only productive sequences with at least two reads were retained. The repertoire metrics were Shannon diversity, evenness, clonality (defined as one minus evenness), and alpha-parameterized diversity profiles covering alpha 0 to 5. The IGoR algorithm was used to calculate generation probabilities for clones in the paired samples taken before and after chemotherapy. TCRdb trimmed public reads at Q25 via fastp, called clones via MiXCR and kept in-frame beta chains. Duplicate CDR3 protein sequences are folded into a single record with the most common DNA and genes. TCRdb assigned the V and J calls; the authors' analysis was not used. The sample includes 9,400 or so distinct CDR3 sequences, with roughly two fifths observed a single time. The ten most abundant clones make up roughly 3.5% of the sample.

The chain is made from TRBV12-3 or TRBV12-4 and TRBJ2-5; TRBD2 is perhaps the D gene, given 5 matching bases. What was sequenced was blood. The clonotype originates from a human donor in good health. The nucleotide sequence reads TGTGCCAGCAACCTACTAGGAGACGAGACCCAGTACTTC. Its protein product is CASNLLGDETQYF.